Listed below are T cell receptor beta chains from one sample, sequenced in a study of blood T cell repertoires in COVID-19. The protocol was immunoSEQ multiplex PCR, while the TCRdb copy is restricted to in-frame clones and leaves out a portion. Of roughly 280,000 clones listed, 85% to 95% are singletons. Sequenced material: PBMCs or T cells enriched from blood (not recorded which). These receptors were taken from a man aged 35 to 55 who had been exposed to COVID-19. Both conserved end residues are part of each CDR3. Each record gives: V gene, clone size, D gene, J gene, CDR3 length, CDR3 DNA, CDR3 protein. D genes are given only for firm matches. Part of the rows lack a size; the others show once, few, many or a class for expanded clones.

TRBV9	once	TRBD2	TRBJ2-2	18	TGTGCCAGCAGCGTCAACTCGGGACTAGCGGTCGTGTACGGGGAGCTGTTTTTT	CASSVNSGLAVVYGELFF
TRBV30	.	TRBD1	TRBJ2-7	19	TGTGCCTGGAGTCCCATTTTGGGACAGGGGGTGGGAAGCTCCTACGAGCAGTACTTC	CAWSPILGQGVGSSYEQYF
TRBV19	.	TRBD2	TRBJ2-1	15	TGTGCCAGTAGGTCCGAGGGACTAGCATACAATGAGCAGTTCTTC	CASRSEGLAYNEQFF
TRBV2	.	TRBD1	TRBJ2-1	16	TGTGCCAGCAGTGATACAGGGGGCGCCGCTAACAATGAGCAGTTCTTC	CASSDTGGAANNEQFF
TRBV30	once	.	TRBJ1-5	13	TGTGCCTGGAGTCGCGGGAATAATCAGCCCCAGCATTTT	CAWSRGNNQPQHF
TRBV28	.	.	TRBJ1-1	15	TGTGCCAGCAGTTTAGGGGGCGCGAGTGACACTGAAGCTTTCTTT	CASSLGGASDTEAFF
TRBV29-1	.	TRBD1	TRBJ1-2	15	TGCAGCGTCCACACTCGACAGGGAACCCACTATGGCTACACCTTC	CSVHTRQGTHYGYTF
TRBV6-5	.	TRBD1	TRBJ1-1	11	TGTGCCAGCAGTACGGGACAGGGAGCTTTCTTT	CASSTGQGAFF
TRBV7-2	.	.	TRBJ2-3	13	TGTGCCAGCAGCTTAACAGGGACAGATACGCAGTATTTT	CASSLTGTDTQYF
TRBV12-3/TRBV12-4	.	TRBD1	TRBJ1-1	13	TGTGCCAGCAGCCCGACAGGGGTTACTGAAGCTTTCTTT	CASSPTGVTEAFF
TRBV30	.	.	TRBJ2-4	13	TGTGCCTGGAGTTTAGGAGGGTCTGACATTCAGTACTTC	CAWSLGGSDIQYF
TRBV5-1	once	TRBD2	TRBJ2-1	17	TGCGCCAGCAGCCCGGGAGGGTATTGGGGGAACTCTCGGGAGCAGTTCTTC	CASSPGGYWGNSREQFF
TRBV6-4	.	.	TRBJ2-2	15	TGTGCCAGCAGTGACTCCTTCTTGAACACCGGGGAGCTGTTTTTT	CASSDSFLNTGELFF
TRBV19	.	.	TRBJ1-1	14	TGTGCCAGTAGTATAGATGGGAGGCTCACTGAAGCTTTCTTT	CASSIDGRLTEAFF
TRBV2	.	TRBD2	TRBJ2-1	14	TGTGCCAGTGAGCGACTAGCGGGATACAATGAGCAGTTCTTC	CASERLAGYNEQFF
TRBV6-1	.	.	TRBJ1-3	16	TGTGCCAGCAGTGAACCACAGGGATATACTGGAAACACCATATATTTT	CASSEPQGYTGNTIYF
TRBV7-2	.	.	TRBJ1-2	15	TGTGCCAGCAGCTTCATGACAGCCTCATTCTATGGCTACACCTTC	CASSFMTASFYGYTF
TRBV5-1	.	.	TRBJ2-2	14	TGCGCCAGCAGCTTGGCCCCGGGTGCCGGGGAGCTGTTTTTT	CASSLAPGAGELFF
TRBV7-6	.	TRBD2	TRBJ2-7	15	TGTGCCAGCAGCTTCCGACTAGCGGACCTCTACGAGCAGTACTTC	CASSFRLADLYEQYF
TRBV7-3	.	.	TRBJ2-3	14	TGTGCCAGCAGCTATCTAGCGTCACCAGATACGCAGTATTTT	CASSYLASPDTQYF
TRBV5-5	.	.	TRBJ2-3	15	TGTGCCAGCCTGACGTCCGCCAGGGGCGCAGATACGCAGTATTTT	CASLTSARGADTQYF
TRBV6-2/TRBV6-3	.	.	TRBJ2-7	17	TGTGCCAGCAGTTACCCCAAATTGTGGACTGCTCACTACGAGCAGTACTTC	CASSYPKLWTAHYEQYF
TRBV5-1	.	TRBD2	TRBJ2-1	15	TGCGCCAGCAGCCCCGGACTAGCGGGATACAATGAGCAGTTCTTC	CASSPGLAGYNEQFF
TRBV5-1	.	.	TRBJ2-7	13	TGCGCCAGCAGCCAGGGCCGACAGGACGAGCAGTACTTC	CASSQGRQDEQYF
TRBV7-9	.	.	TRBJ2-7	14	TGTGCCAGCAGCTTAGCGGTAAACAGCTACGAGCAGTACTTC	CASSLAVNSYEQYF
TRBV7-9	.	.	TRBJ2-5	17	TGTGCCAGCAGCCCGAAAGTCGGGGGAGCGAATGGAGAGACCCAGTACTTC	CASSPKVGGANGETQYF
TRBV5-1	.	TRBD1	TRBJ1-2	14	TGCGCCAGCAGCCAGGGACAGGGACTCTATGGCTACACCTTC	CASSQGQGLYGYTF
TRBV7-9	once	.	TRBJ1-5	14	TGTGCCAGCAGCTTAGGGGCAGGCAATCAGCCCCAGCATTTT	CASSLGAGNQPQHF
TRBV5-6	.	.	TRBJ1-2	14	TGTGCCAGCAGCTCCGGACAAGCTAACTATGGCTACACCTTC	CASSSGQANYGYTF
TRBV14	.	.	TRBJ1-2	13	TGTGCCAGCAGCCAAGCCACGAGGTCCGGCTACACCTTC	CASSQATRSGYTF
TRBV24-1	.	TRBD2	TRBJ2-2	15	TGTGCCACCAGTAAGGGGAGGGTCGACACCGGGGAGCTGTTTTTT	CATSKGRVDTGELFF
TRBV4-1	.	.	TRBJ1-1	16	TGCGCCAGCAGCCACCTCCTGACACAAAGGAACACTGAAGCTTTCTTT	CASSHLLTQRNTEAFF
TRBV7-2	.	.	TRBJ1-5	13	TGTGCCAGCAGCTCCTATAGCAATCAGCCCCAGCATTTT	CASSSYSNQPQHF
TRBV4-3	.	TRBD1	TRBJ2-3	15	TGCGCCAGCAGCCAAGGGAGACAGGGAACAGATACGCAGTATTTT	CASSQGRQGTDTQYF
TRBV6-2/TRBV6-3	.	TRBD1	TRBJ2-7	15	TGTGCCAGCAGGCCTGGGACAGGGGGCAGTTACGAGCAGTACTTC	CASRPGTGGSYEQYF
TRBV24-1	.	.	TRBJ1-5	16	TGTGCCACCAGTGATGGGCTCGTGGGGGGAGGCCAGCCCCAGCATTTT	CATSDGLVGGGQPQHF
TRBV3-1/TRBV3-2	.	TRBD2	TRBJ2-3	16	TGTGCCAGCAGTTCGTTAGCGGGAGAAGGCACAGATACGCAGTATTTT	CASSSLAGEGTDTQYF
TRBV14	.	.	TRBJ1-2	12	TGTGCCAGCAGCCAAGTTTCGTCGGGCTACACCTTC	CASSQVSSGYTF